The sequence of this T cell receptor beta chain was determined in a study of breast tumors, draining lymph nodes, adjacent tissues. Study-wide results and limits: Compared with lymph nodes, tumors were less diverse; compared with nontumor tissue, more.

CDR3 length: 15 amino acids. With 0 bases clipped from V and 4 bases from J, the junction kept 3 bases outside the gene matches. Germline V lookup: CDR1 SGDLS, CDR2 YYNGEE. This clonotype was observed at least ten times. Its target is not known. Each CDR3 protein gets one entry after TCRdb re-called the multiplex PCR reads with MiXCR. The table has under 350,000 distinct CDR3 sequences, around 31% seen once. Breast cancer patients provided tissue from their axillary draining lymph nodes. Material: axillary lymph node tissue. The chain is built from TRBV9 and TRBJ2-1, with 8 nucleotides matching TRBD2. This TCR derives from a female donor with breast cancer. Some clones in this sample may be carry-over from other donors' samples. The CDR3 here is CASSVVAGSYNEQFF. The CDR3, as DNA: TGTGCCAGCAGCGTAGTAGCGGGGTCTTACAATGAGCAGTTCTTC.